This T cell receptor beta chain was recovered during a study of response to subunit inactivated influenza vaccine. Study results and limitations: After each seasonal influenza vaccination, few new T cells are recruited, the authors suggested.

This clonotype was picked up many times. Its antigen is currently unknown. TCRdb processed the RT-PCR reads anew with MiXCR; each CDR3 protein has one entry. The table includes approximately 250,000 distinct CDR3 sequences, 12% detected once. Trimming shortened V by 3 bases and J by 8 bases, and 8 bases separated the two germline ends. The germline CDR1 and CDR2 sequences are ENHRY and SYGVKD. This CDR3 contains 13 residues. The chain has TRBV10-3 and TRBJ1-6; TRBD1 might be the D (5 bases). This TCR derives from a man aged 50-59 years who received an inactivated influenza vaccine. Sequenced material: non-naive T cells sorted from PBMCs, taken around two weeks before vaccination. The CDR3 nucleotides read TGTGCCATCAGTGATGGCAGGGATTCACCCCTCCACTTT. Translated, it gives CAISDGRDSPLHF.